These T cell receptor beta chains were read from a single sample in a study of cytomegalovirus exposure and HLA in healthy donors. TCRdb's copy holds only in-frame clones and misses some; the assay was immunoSEQ multiplex PCR. The table records about 160,000 clones, 77% of them present only once. Sequences were obtained from PBMCs. The source is a man aged 25 to 40 in good health and CMV-seropositive. Each CDR3 is given with its conserved first and last residue. A D gene is named only where the DNA matches it firmly. Rows give clone size only sometimes, using once, few, many, or a class for an expanded clone.

>NA|NA|TRBJ2-7|TRBV19
CASSRQETSYEQYF
TGTGCCAGTAGTAGACAGGAGACTTCCTACGAGCAGTACTTC
>TRBD2|NA|TRBJ2-7|TRBV6-1
CASSESGGSYEQYF
TGTGCCAGCAGTGAAAGCGGGGGTTCTTACGAGCAGTACTTC
>NA|NA|TRBJ2-2|TRBV6-1
CASRIAENTGELFF
TGTGCCAGCAGAATTGCGGAGAACACCGGGGAGCTGTTTTTT
>TRBD1|NA|TRBJ2-1|TRBV6-6
CASSISGTVYNEQFF
TGTGCCAGCAGCATTTCCGGGACAGTCTACAATGAGCAGTTCTTC
>NA|NA|TRBJ2-7|TRBV5-4
CASSPTDSLHEQYF
TGTGCCAGCAGCCCGACGGACAGTCTCCACGAGCAGTACTTC
>TRBD1|once|TRBJ1-4|TRBV2
CASIPDRGSEKLFF
TGTGCCAGCATTCCCGACAGGGGTAGTGAAAAACTGTTTTTT
>NA|NA|TRBJ1-2|TRBV6-6
CASSSPTGPYTF
TGTGCCAGCAGTTCTCCCACCGGTCCCTACACCTTC
>NA|NA|TRBJ1-4|TRBV28
CASSFTPTNEKLFF
TGTGCCAGCAGTTTTACTCCAACTAATGAAAAACTGTTTTTT
>NA|few|TRBJ2-7|TRBV5-6
CASSLAGGPYEQYF
TGTGCCAGCAGCTTGGCCGGGGGGCCGTACGAGCAGTACTTC
>TRBD1|NA|TRBJ2-7|TRBV5-1
CASSLVPDRGYEQYF
TGCGCCAGCAGCTTGGTCCCGGACAGGGGGTACGAGCAGTACTTC
>TRBD2|NA|TRBJ2-7|TRBV23-1
CASRLVFGLAVMVLHEQYF
TGCGCCAGCAGACTAGTGTTCGGACTAGCCGTTATGGTACTCCACGAGCAGTACTTC
>TRBD2|NA|TRBJ2-1|TRBV5-6
CASRLAGGPHEQFF
TGTGCCAGCCGACTAGCGGGGGGGCCACATGAGCAGTTCTTC
>NA|NA|TRBJ2-1|TRBV21-1
CATVRGQVRRNEQFF
TGTGCCACCGTCAGGGGGCAAGTAAGGAGGAATGAGCAGTTCTTC
>TRBD1|NA|TRBJ1-3|TRBV29-1
CSARSLPGGELRNTIYF
TGCAGCGCCCGCAGTCTACCAGGGGGCGAACTCAGAAACACCATATATTTT
>NA|NA|TRBJ2-1|TRBV13
CASSLGDRSSYNEQFF
TGTGCCAGCAGCTTAGGCGACAGAAGCTCCTACAATGAGCAGTTCTTC
>TRBD1|NA|TRBJ2-3|TRBV7-9
CASSLGGQGAGDTQYF
TGTGCCAGCAGCTTAGGGGGACAGGGGGCCGGAGATACGCAGTATTTT
>TRBD1|few|TRBJ2-5|TRBV2
CASTRTGGETQYF
TGTGCCAGCACTCGGACAGGGGGAGAGACCCAGTACTTC
>NA|NA|TRBJ1-2|TRBV5-4
CASSRRYETANYGYTF
TGTGCCAGCAGCCGCCGGTATGAAACAGCTAACTATGGCTACACCTTC
>TRBD1|NA|TRBJ2-1|TRBV29-1
CSVGFPDRGRRNEQFF
TGCAGCGTGGGGTTCCCCGACAGGGGGCGCCGGAATGAGCAGTTCTTC
>NA|NA|TRBJ2-2|TRBV27
CASSLRPGDTGELFF
TGTGCCAGCAGTTTACGTCCAGGGGACACCGGGGAGCTGTTTTTT
>NA|NA|TRBJ2-1|TRBV5-4
CASSSGGIRFDEQFF
TGTGCCAGCAGCTCCGGCGGGATTCGGTTCGATGAGCAGTTCTTC